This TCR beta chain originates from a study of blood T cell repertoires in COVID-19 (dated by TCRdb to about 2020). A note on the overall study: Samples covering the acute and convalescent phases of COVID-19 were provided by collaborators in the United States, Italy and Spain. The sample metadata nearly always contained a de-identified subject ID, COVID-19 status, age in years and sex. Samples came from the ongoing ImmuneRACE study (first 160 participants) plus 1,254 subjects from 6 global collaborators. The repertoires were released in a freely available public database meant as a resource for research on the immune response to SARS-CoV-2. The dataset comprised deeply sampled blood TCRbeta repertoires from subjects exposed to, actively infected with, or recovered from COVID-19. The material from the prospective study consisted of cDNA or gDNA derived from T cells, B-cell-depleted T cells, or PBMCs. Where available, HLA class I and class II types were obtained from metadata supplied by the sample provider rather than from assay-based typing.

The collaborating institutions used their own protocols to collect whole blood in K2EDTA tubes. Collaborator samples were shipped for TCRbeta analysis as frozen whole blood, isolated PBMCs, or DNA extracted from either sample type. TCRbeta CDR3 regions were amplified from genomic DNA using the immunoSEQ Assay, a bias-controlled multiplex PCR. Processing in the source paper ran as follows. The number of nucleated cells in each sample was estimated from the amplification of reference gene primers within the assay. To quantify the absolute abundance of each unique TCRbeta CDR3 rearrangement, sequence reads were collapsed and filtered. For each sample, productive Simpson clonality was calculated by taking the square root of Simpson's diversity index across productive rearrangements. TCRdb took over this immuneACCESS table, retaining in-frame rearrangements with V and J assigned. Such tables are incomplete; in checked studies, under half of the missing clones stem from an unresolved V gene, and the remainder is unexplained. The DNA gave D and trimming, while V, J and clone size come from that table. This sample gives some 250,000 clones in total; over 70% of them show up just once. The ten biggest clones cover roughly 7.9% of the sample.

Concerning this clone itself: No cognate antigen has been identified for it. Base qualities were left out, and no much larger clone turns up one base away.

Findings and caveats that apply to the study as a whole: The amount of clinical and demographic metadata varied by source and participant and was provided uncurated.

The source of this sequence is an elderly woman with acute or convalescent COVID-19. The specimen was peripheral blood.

CDR3 sequence: CASSFGPYEAFF. The nucleotide sequence reads TGTGCCAGCAGCTTTGGGCCGTACGAGGCTTTCTTT. In this chain, TRBV5-6 is recombined with TRBJ1-1; a confident D gene designation cannot be given. The junction carries 13 bases between V and J, which are trimmed by 2 bases and 11 bases respectively. Counted from cysteine to phenylalanine, this CDR3 has 12 amino acids. The entry retains the CDR3 DNA only, 36 bases that are in frame from base 1. CDR1 and CDR2 are read off the germline V gene as SGHDT and YYEEEE.